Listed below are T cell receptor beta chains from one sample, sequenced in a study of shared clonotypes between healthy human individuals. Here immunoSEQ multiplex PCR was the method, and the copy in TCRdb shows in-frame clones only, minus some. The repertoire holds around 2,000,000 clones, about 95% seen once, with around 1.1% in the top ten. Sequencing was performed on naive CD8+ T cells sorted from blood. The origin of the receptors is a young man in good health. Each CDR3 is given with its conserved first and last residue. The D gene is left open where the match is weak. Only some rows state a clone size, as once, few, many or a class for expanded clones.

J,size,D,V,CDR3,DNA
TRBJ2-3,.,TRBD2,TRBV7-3,CASSQWTSGTDTQYF,TGTGCCAGCAGCCAATGGACTAGCGGCACAGATACGCAGTATTTT
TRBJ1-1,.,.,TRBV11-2,CASSWGYTEAFF,TGTGCCAGCAGCTGGGGCTACACTGAAGCTTTCTTT
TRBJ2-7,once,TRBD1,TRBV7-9,CASSEVTGAGEQYF,TGTGCCAGCAGCGAAGTAACAGGGGCTGGAGAGCAGTACTTC
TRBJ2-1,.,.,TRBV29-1,CSVETRDKGPNEQFF,TGCAGCGTTGAGACCCGGGACAAAGGGCCCAATGAGCAGTTCTTC
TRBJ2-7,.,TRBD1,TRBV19,CASSSPGQGLYEQYF,TGTGCCAGTAGTAGTCCGGGACAGGGATTATACGAGCAGTACTTC
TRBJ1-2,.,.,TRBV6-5,CASSPGPWEVSTF,TGTGCCAGCAGCCCCGGACCTTGGGAGGTATCCACCTTC
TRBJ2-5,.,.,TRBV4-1,CASSQDSRGAETQYF,TGCGCCAGCAGCCAAGATAGCCGGGGGGCGGAGACCCAGTACTTC
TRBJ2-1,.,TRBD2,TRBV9,CASSPFSGAYNEQFF,TGTGCCAGCAGCCCTTTTAGCGGGGCGTACAATGAGCAGTTCTTC
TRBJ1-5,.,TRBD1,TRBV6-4,CASSESDRAYSNQPQHF,TGTGCCAGCAGTGAATCCGACAGGGCTTATAGCAATCAGCCCCAGCATTTT
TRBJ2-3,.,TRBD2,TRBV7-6,CASSLARQVERGGGTDTQYF,TGTGCCAGCAGCTTAGCGCGGCAGGTGGAGCGGGGGGGTGGCACAGATACGCAGTATTTT
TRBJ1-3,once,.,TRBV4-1,CASSQDRGIGNTIYF,TGCGCCAGCAGCCAAGATCGGGGAATTGGAAACACCATATATTTT
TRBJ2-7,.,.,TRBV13,CASSPRRLTYEQYF,TGTGCCAGCAGCCCAAGACGCCTAACCTACGAGCAGTACTTC
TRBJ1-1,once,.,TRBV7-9,CASRLLNTEAFF,TGTGCCAGCAGGCTATTGAACACTGAAGCTTTCTTT
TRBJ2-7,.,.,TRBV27,CASSPLLGTGSYEQYF,TGTGCCAGCTCGCCTCTACTCGGGACGGGCTCCTACGAGCAGTACTTC
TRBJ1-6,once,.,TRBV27,CASSPLPPQAGGSPLHF,TGTGCCAGCAGTCCTCTGCCTCCGCAGGCCGGAGGGTCACCCCTCCACTTT
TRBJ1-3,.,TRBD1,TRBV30,CAWEGQGLNTIYF,TGTGCCTGGGAGGGACAGGGATTAAACACCATATATTTT
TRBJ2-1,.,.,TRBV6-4,CASSRRHGSYNEQFF,TGTGCCAGCAGCCGCCGACACGGCTCCTACAATGAGCAGTTCTTC
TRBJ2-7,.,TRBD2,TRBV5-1,CASSEGLAGTYEQYF,TGCGCCAGCAGCGAGGGACTAGCGGGAACCTACGAGCAGTACTTC
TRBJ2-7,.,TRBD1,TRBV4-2,CASSQPTDYTGEMGYEQYF,TGTGCCAGCAGCCAACCAACCGACTATACAGGGGAAATGGGCTACGAGCAGTACTTC
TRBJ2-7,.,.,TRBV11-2,CASSTGWQGSSYEQYF,TGTGCCAGCAGCACCGGGTGGCAGGGGAGCTCCTACGAGCAGTACTTC
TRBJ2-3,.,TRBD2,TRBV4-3,CASSQRGLAGVVKADTQYF,TGCGCCAGCAGCCAGAGGGGACTAGCGGGAGTGGTGAAGGCAGATACGCAGTATTTT
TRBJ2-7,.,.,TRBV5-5,CASASQPSTSYEQYF,TGTGCCAGCGCATCCCAACCTTCGACAAGCTACGAGCAGTACTTC
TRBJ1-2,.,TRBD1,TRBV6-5,CASSYRDRGDYGYTF,TGTGCCAGCAGTTACCGGGACAGGGGAGACTATGGCTACACCTTC
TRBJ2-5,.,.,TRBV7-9,CASSGVKETQYF,TGTGCCAGCAGCGGAGTGAAGGAGACCCAGTACTTC
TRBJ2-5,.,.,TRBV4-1,CASSQRQQETQYF,TGCGCCAGCAGCCAAAGGCAGCAAGAGACCCAGTACTTC
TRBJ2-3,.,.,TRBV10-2,CASSEGRGTDTQYF,TGCGCCAGCAGTGAGGGCCGGGGTACAGATACGCAGTATTTT
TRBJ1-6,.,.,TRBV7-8,CASSLPPVSALHF,TGTGCCAGCAGCCTCCCCCCCGTGTCGGCCCTCCACTTT
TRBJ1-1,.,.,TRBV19,CASRGHLNTEAFF,TGTGCCAGTAGGGGCCATTTGAACACTGAAGCTTTCTTT
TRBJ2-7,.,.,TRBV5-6,CASSFPQGLGSYEQYF,TGTGCCAGCAGCTTTCCCCAGGGCCTAGGGTCCTACGAGCAGTACTTC
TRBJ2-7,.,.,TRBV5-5,CASSLVGQAPYEQYF,TGTGCCAGCAGCTTGGTAGGGCAGGCCCCCTACGAGCAGTACTTC
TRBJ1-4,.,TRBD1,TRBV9,CASSASDRDWGEKLFF,TGTGCCAGCAGCGCATCCGACAGGGATTGGGGGGAAAAACTGTTTTTT
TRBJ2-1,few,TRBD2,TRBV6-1,CASRSQRGEGNEQFF,TGTGCCAGCAGATCTCAACGGGGGGAGGGCAATGAGCAGTTCTTC
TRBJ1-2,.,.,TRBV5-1,CASSLVSGANYGYTF,TGCGCCAGCAGCTTGGTTTCGGGAGCTAACTATGGCTACACCTTC
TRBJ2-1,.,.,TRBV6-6,CASSRASTFGEQFF,TGTGCCAGCAGTCGGGCCTCGACTTTTGGTGAGCAGTTCTTC
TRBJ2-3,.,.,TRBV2,CASRRSVEATTDTQYF,TGTGCCAGCAGACGGAGCGTAGAGGCGACCACAGATACGCAGTATTTT
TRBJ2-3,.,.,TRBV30,CAWSPGPPTDTQYF,TGTGCCTGGAGTCCAGGGCCACCCACAGATACGCAGTATTTT
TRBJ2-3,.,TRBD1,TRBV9,CASSPRDRTTDTQYF,TGTGCCAGCAGCCCACGGGACAGGACCACAGATACGCAGTATTTT
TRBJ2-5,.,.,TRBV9,CASSPEPLLQETQYF,TGTGCCAGCAGCCCCGAGCCCTTGCTCCAAGAGACCCAGTACTTC
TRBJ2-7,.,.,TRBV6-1,CASSEPGRSYEQYF,TGTGCCAGCAGTGAACCAGGGAGATCCTACGAGCAGTACTTC
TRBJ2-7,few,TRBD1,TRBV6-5,CASSLGDRGGEQYF,TGTGCCAGCAGTCTTGGGGACAGGGGTGGAGAGCAGTACTTC
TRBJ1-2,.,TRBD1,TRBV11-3,CASSPRQGQTYGYTF,TGTGCCAGCAGCCCACGACAGGGGCAGACCTATGGCTACACCTTC
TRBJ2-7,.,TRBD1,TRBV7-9,CASSPRQGDYEQYF,TGTGCCAGCAGCCCGCGGCAGGGGGACTACGAGCAGTACTTC
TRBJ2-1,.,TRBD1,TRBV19,CASSIGQGPHNEQFF,TGTGCCAGTAGTATAGGACAGGGGCCCCACAATGAGCAGTTCTTC
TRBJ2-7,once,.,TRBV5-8,CASGTGSYEQYF,TGTGCCAGCGGGACCGGTTCATACGAGCAGTACTTC